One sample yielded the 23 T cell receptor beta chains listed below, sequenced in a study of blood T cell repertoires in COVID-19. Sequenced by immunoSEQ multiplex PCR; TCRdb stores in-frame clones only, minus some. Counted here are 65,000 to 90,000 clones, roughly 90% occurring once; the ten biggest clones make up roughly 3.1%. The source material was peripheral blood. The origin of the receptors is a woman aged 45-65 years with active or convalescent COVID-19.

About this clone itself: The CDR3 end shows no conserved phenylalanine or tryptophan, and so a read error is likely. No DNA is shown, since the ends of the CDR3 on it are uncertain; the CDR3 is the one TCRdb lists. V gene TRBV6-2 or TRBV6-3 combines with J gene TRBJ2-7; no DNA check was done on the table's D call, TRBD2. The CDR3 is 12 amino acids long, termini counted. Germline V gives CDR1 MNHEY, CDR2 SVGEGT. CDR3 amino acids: CASSYLRGTLVI.

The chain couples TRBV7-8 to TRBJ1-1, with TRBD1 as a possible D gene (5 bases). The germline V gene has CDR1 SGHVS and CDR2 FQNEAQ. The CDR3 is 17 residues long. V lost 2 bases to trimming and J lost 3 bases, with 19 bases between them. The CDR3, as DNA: TGTGCCAGCAGCTTATTCCCTTTAGGGGTAGGGGACACTGAAGCTTTCTTT. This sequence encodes CASSLFPLGVGDTEAFF.

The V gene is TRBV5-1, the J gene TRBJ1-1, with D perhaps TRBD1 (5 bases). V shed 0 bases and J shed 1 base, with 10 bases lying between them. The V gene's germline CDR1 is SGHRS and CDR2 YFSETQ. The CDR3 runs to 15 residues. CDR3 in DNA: TGCGCCAGCAGCTTGGGGTGGGGCGCGAACACTGAAGCTTTCTTT. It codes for CASSLGWGANTEAFF.

CDR3 in DNA: TGCGCCAGCAGCTGGGGGACAGACTACGAGCAGTACTTC. Translated, it gives CASSWGTDYEQYF. V and J are TRBV5-1 and TRBJ2-7; TRBD1 aligns across 7 bases. Germline loops: CDR1 SGHRS, CDR2 YFSETQ. The CDR3 is made up of 13 amino acids. V shed 3 bases, J shed 3 bases, and the junction held 3 bases outside the gene matches.

CDR3 in amino acids: CASSLATGGRNEKLFF. The CDR3 region has the DNA TGTGCCAGCAGCTTAGCAACCGGAGGCCGTAATGAAAAACTGTTTTTT. The genes are TRBV7-9 and TRBJ1-4; the D is unclear. Germline V gene lookup returns CDR1 SEHNR and CDR2 FQNEAQ (reference sequence). CDR3 length: 16 amino acids. Trimming stripped 0 bases from V and 4 bases from J, with 12 bases between.

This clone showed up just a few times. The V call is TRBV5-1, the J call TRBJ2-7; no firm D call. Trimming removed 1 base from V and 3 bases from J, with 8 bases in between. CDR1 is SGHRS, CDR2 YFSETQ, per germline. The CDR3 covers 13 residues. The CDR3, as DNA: TGCGCCAGCAGCTTGAGGCGGAACTACGAGCAGTACTTC. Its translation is CASSLRRNYEQYF.

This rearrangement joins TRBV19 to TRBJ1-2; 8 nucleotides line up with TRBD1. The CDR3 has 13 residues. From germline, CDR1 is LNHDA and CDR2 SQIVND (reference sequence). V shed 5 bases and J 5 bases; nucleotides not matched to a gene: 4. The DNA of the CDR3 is TGTGCCAGTAGTCCTGGGACAGGATATGGCTACACCTTC. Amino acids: CASSPGTGYGYTF.

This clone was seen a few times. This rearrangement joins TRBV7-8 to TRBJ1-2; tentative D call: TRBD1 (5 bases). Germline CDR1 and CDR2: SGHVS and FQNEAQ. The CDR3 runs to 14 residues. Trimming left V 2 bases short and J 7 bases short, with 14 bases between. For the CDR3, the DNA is TGTGCCAGCAGCTTACGGCAGACAGATGGTGGCTACACCTTC. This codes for CASSLRQTDGGYTF.

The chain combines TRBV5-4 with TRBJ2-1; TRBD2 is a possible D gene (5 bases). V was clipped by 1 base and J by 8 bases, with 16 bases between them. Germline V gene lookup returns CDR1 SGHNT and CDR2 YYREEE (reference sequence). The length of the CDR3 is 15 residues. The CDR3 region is CASSLFRSPGDEQFF. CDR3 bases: TGTGCCAGCAGCTTGTTTCGGTCCCCCGGGGATGAGCAGTTCTTC.

The CDR3: CASSLQGGNSPLHF. CDR3 bases: TGTGCCAGCAGCCTACAGGGGGGCAATTCACCCCTCCACTTT. J is TRBJ1-6 and V is TRBV3-1 (or the pseudogene TRBV3-2); 8 nucleotides agree with TRBD1. The junction had 3 bases not matched to a gene; V was cut back by 4 bases and J by 7 bases. CDR3 length: 14 residues. CDR1 and CDR2 (germline): LGHDT, YNNKEL (reference sequence).

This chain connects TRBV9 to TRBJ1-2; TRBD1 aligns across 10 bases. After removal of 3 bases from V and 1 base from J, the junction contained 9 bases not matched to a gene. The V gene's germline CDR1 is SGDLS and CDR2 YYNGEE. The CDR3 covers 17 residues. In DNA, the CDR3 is TGTGCCAGCAGCGCAGGGACAGGGGATTCGGTTAACTATGGCTACACCTTC. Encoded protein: CASSAGTGDSVNYGYTF.

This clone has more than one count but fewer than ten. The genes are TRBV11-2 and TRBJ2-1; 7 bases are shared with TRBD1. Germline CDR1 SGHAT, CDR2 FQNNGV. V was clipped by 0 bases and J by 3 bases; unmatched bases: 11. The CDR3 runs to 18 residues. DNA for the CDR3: TGTGCCAGCAGCTTAGATCTAAGGGGGCAGATTCTCTACAATGAGCAGTTCTTC. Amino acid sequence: CASSLDLRGQILYNEQFF.

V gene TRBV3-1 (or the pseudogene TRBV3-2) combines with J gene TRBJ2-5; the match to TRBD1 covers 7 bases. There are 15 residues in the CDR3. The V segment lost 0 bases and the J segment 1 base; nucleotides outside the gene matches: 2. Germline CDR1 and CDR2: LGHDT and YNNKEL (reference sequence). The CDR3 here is CASSQDSGGQETQYF. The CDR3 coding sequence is TGTGCCAGCAGCCAAGACTCAGGGGGCCAAGAGACCCAGTACTTC.

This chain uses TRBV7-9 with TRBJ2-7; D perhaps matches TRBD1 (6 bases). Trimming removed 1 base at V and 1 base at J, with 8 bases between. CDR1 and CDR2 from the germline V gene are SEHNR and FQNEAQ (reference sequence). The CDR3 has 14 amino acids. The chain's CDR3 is CASSLGGQSYEQYF. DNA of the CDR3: TGTGCCAGCAGCTTAGGCGGACAGTCCTACGAGCAGTACTTC.

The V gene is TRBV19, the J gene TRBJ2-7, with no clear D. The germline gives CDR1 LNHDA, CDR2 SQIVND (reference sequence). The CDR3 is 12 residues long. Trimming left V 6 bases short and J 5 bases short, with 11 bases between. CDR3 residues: CASSPPGNEQYF. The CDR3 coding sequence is TGTGCCAGTAGCCCACCCGGTAACGAGCAGTACTTC.

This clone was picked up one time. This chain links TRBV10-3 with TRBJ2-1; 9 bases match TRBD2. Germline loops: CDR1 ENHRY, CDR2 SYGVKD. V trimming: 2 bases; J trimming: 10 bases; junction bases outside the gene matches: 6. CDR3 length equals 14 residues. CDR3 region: CAISEANLAGEQFF. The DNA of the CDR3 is TGTGCCATCAGTGAGGCCAACCTAGCGGGGGAGCAGTTCTTC.

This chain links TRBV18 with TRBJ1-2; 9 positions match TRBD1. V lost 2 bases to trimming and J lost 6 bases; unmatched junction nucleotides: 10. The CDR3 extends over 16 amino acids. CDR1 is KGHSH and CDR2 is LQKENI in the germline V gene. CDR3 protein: CASSPKTGGNPNGYTF. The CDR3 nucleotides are TGTGCCAGCTCACCAAAGACAGGGGGTAATCCCAATGGCTACACCTTC.

DNA for the CDR3: TGTGCCAGCAGCTTAAATAGGCGGGGTGAAAAACTGTTTTTT. The encoded protein is CASSLNRRGEKLFF. The chain carries TRBV11-2 and TRBJ1-4; D remains unclear. CDR1 is SGHAT, CDR2 FQNNGV, per germline. V lost 2 bases and J 7 bases, leaving 11 bases between the germline ends. CDR3 size: 14 residues.

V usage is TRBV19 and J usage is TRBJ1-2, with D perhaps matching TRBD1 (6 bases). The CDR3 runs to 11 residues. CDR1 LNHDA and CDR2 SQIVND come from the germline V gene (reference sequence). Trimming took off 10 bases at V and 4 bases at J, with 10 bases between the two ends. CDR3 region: CATGEGYGYTF. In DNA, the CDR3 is TGTGCCACAGGGGAGGGCTATGGCTACACCTTC. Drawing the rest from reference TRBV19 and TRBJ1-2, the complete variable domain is DGGITQSPKYLFRKEGQNVTLSCEQNLNHDAMYWYRQDPGQGLRLIYYSQIVNDFQKGDIAEGYSVSREKKESFPLTVTSAQKNPTAFYLCATGEGYGYTFGSGTRLTVV.

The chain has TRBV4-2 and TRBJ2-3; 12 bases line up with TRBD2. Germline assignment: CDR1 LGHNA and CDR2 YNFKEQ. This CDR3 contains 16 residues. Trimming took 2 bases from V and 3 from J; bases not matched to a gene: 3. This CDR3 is CASSQRLAGATDTQYF. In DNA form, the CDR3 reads TGTGCCAGCAGCCAAAGACTAGCGGGGGCGACAGATACGCAGTATTTT.

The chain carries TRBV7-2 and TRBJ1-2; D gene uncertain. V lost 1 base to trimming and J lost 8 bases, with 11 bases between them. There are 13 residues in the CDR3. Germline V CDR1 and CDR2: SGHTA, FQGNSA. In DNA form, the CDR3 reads TGTGCCAGCAGCTTAGAAAGAGGGTACGGCTACACCTTC. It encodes CASSLERGYGYTF.

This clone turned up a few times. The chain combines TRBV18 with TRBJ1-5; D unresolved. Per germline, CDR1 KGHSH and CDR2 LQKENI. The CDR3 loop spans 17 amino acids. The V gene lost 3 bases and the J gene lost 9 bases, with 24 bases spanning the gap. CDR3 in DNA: TGTGCCAGCTCACCGGGAGGGATTGCCGGACCTAAGGGGCCCCAGCATTTT. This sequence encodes CASSPGGIAGPKGPQHF.

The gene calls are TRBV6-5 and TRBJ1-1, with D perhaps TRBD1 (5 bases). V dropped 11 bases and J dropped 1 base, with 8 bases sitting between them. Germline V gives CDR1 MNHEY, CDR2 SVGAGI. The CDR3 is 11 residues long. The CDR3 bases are TGTGCCGTCAGGGAGAACACTGAAGCTTTCTTT. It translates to CAVRENTEAFF.